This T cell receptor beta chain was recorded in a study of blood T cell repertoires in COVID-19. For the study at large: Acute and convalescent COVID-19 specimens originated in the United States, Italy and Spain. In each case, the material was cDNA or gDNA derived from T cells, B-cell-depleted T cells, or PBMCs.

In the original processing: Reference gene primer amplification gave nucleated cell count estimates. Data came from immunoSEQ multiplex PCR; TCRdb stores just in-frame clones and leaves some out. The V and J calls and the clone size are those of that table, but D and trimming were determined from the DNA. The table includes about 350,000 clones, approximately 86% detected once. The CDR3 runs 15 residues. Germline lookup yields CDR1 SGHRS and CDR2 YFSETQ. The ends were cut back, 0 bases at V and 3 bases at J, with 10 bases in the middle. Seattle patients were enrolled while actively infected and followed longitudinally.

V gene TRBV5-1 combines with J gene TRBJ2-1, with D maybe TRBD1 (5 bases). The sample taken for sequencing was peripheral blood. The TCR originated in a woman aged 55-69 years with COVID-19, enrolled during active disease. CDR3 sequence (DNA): TGCGCCAGCAGCTTGGTGCCAGGGAACTACAATGAGCAGTTCTTC. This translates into CASSLVPGNYNEQFF.